These 24 T cell receptor beta chains share one sample of origin, sequenced in a study of T cells in women clearing cervical HPV infection. The data were produced by immunoSEQ multiplex PCR, yet TCRdb's version contains in-frame clones alone and is incomplete. This table lists about 26,000 clones. The sample was blood buffy coat. The receptors come from a woman aged 18-70 years with a cervical HPV16 infection that either progressed to CIN3+ or cleared (not recorded which).

Comments on this clone: The CDR3 end falls 3 residues outside the read, so it is completed with the germline J gene. The rearrangement joins TRBV7-2 to TRBJ2-7; D is perhaps TRBD2 (5 bases). V lost 5 bases to trimming and J lost 2 bases, with 10 bases between them. This CDR3 spans 13 amino acids. Germline V gene lookup returns CDR1 SGHTA and CDR2 FQGNSA. The CDR3 sequence: CASSLRGPYEQYF. The part of the CDR3 DNA that was read is TGTGCCAGCAGCCTCCGAGGGCCCTACGAG.

On this clone itself: Sequence at one end of the junction differs from germline and may be a read error. The CDR3 extends 3 residues past the end of the read, so its final part is completed from the germline J gene. The gene calls are TRBV6-2 or TRBV6-3 and TRBJ1-5, with TRBD1 as a possible D gene (6 bases). The CDR3 contains 16 residues. CDR1 and CDR2 (germline): MNHEY, SVGEGT. This CDR3 reads CASSYTGTLSDQPQHF. The DNA read from the CDR3 is TGTGCCAGCAGTTACACCGGGACACTTAGCGATCAGCCC.

About this clone: The CDR3 is cut off 3 residues early in the read; its end comes from the germline J gene. The chain is built from TRBV6-4 and TRBJ2-7; 9 positions agree with TRBD1. Germline CDR1 reads MRHNA; CDR2 reads SNTAGT. The V and J ends lost 6 bases and 4 bases, in that order; junction bases with no gene match: 7. The CDR3 is made up of 14 amino acids. The part of the CDR3 DNA that was read is TGTGCCAGCAGGACCCCGGGACAGGGTTACGAG. As protein: CASRTPGQGYE. The complete CDR3 reads CASRTPGQGYEQYF.

Worth noting for this clone: The CDR3 end is not reached by the read, which stops 3 residues before it; the germline J gene fills it in. The chain employs TRBV7-9 and TRBJ1-2; D is unclear. Germline lookup yields CDR1 SEHNR and CDR2 FQNEAQ (reference sequence). The CDR3 is 13 residues long. CDR3 DNA (partial): TGTGCCAGCAGCCCCAGAACTAGCCATGAC. Amino acids: CASSPRTSHD. The whole CDR3 protein reads CASSPRTSHDYTF.

Details on this clone: The read ends 3 residues shy of where the CDR3 ends; the end is completed using the germline J gene. The chain combines TRBV20-1 with TRBJ2-7; D is perhaps TRBD1 (6 bases). Germline CDR1 is DFQATT and CDR2 is SNEGSKA (reference sequence). Trimming stripped 2 bases from V and 5 bases from J, with 19 bases between. CDR3 length: 15 residues. The CDR3 reads CSARLLQGSLDEQYF. Incomplete CDR3 DNA: TGCAGTGCTAGATTGTTACAGGGTTCTTTAGACGAG.

As regards this clone: The CDR3 end lies 3 residues beyond the end of the read and is filled in from the germline J gene. V and J are TRBV6-1 and TRBJ1-1, with 8 bases identical to TRBD1. The CDR3 has 15 amino acids. The junction had 7 bases not matched to a gene; V was cut back by 2 bases and J by 5 bases. Germline V gene sequence: CDR1 MNHNS, CDR2 SASEGT. CDR3 loop: CASSERQGRGTEAFF. The sequenced part of the CDR3 DNA is TGTGCCAGCAGTGAAAGACAGGGGCGGGGAACTGAA.

Remarks on this clone: The missing CDR3 end, 3 residues past where the read stops, is filled in from the germline J gene. The chain uses TRBV2 and TRBJ1-1; TRBD1 is a possible D gene (5 bases). Germline V gene data show CDR1 as SNHLY and CDR2 as FYNNEI. The CDR3 contains 16 residues. V was shortened by 4 bases and J by 1 base, with 16 bases between the two germline ends. CDR3 DNA, as far as it was read: TGTGCCAGCAGTGCCGTGGCGGGGGTAGGGAACACTGAA. It specifies CASSAVAGVGNTE. The complete CDR3 reads CASSAVAGVGNTEAFF.

Note on this clone: The CDR3 extends 3 residues past the end of the read, so its final part is completed from the germline J gene. This chain uses TRBV7-9 with TRBJ2-3, with a tentative D call TRBD2 (5 bases). The CDR3 has 13 residues. CDR1 SEHNR and CDR2 FQNEAQ come from the germline V gene (reference sequence). The CDR3 reads CASSIASLETQYF. CDR3 DNA, as far as it was read: TGTGCCAGCAGCATCGCTAGCCTGGAGACG.

Here the CDR3 reads CASRGGGQGTYNEQFF. CDR3 bases read: TGCGCCAGCAGAGGGGGTGGGCAGGGAACCTACAATGAG. The chain couples TRBV5-1 to TRBJ2-1, with D possibly matching TRBD1 (6 bases). With the read ending 3 residues before the CDR3 end, the germline J gene is used to fill in that end. This CDR3 contains 16 residues. Deletions cut 5 bases from V and 2 bases from J, with 17 bases between. CDR1 is SGHRS, CDR2 YFSETQ, per germline.

Notes on this clone: Read sequence stops 3 residues before the CDR3 end, and the germline J gene provides the missing end. The J gene is TRBJ2-2, the V gene TRBV20-1; TRBD1 matches 8 bases. The CDR3 extends over 16 amino acids. Germline V gene sequence: CDR1 DFQATT, CDR2 SNEGSKA (reference sequence). V was clipped by 4 bases and J by 1 base; unmatched bases: 8. The covered CDR3 bases are TGCAGTGCTAAGAAGGTGGGACAGGTGAACACCGGGGAG. This sequence encodes CSAKKVGQVNTGE. From start to end, the CDR3 is CSAKKVGQVNTGELFF.

As concerns this clone: The read terminates 3 residues before the CDR3 end, so the remaining end is supplied by the germline J gene. The V and J genes are TRBV7-9 and TRBJ2-3, with D uncertain. Germline CDR1 is SEHNR and CDR2 is FQNEAQ (reference sequence). This CDR3 region has 11 residues. The CDR3 reads CASSPRETQYF. Incomplete CDR3 DNA: TGTGCCAGCAGCCCCCGCGAGACG.

With respect to this clone: The CDR3 end is not reached by the read, which stops 3 residues before it; the germline J gene fills it in. This rearrangement joins TRBV7-9 to TRBJ1-1; no firm D call. V gave up 3 bases and J gave up 1 base, with 9 bases separating them. This CDR3 comprises 14 residues. Germline V gene sequence: CDR1 SEHNR, CDR2 FQNEAQ (reference sequence). The part of the CDR3 DNA that was read is TGTGCCAGCAGCTTCGGGGATGCGAACACTGAA. This translates into CASSFGDANTE. The CDR3 in its entirety is CASSFGDANTEAFF.

Incomplete CDR3 DNA: TGTGCCAGCTCACCGGGACAGGGAACAGGGAATGAG. This codes for CASSPGQGTGNE. The complete CDR3 sequence is CASSPGQGTGNEQFF. The chain carries TRBV18 and TRBJ2-1; 9 nucleotides agree with TRBD1. Read sequence stops 3 residues before the CDR3 end, and the germline J gene provides the missing end. CDR3 length equals 15 residues. CDR1 is KGHSH and CDR2 is LQKENI in the germline V gene. J lost 7 bases, V lost 3 bases, and 7 bases had no gene match.

To note about this clone: The observed sequence ends 3 residues before the CDR3 terminus, with the missing tail filled in from the germline J gene. This chain links TRBV20-1 with TRBJ2-5; 9 nucleotides align to TRBD2. The CDR3 length is 14 residues. Losses at the gene ends were 5 bases for V and 6 bases for J; bases not matched to a gene: 10. Germline assignment: CDR1 DFQATT and CDR2 SNEGSKA (reference sequence). This chain's CDR3 is CSALAGVKLQTQYF. The DNA read from the CDR3 is TGCAGTGCTTTAGCGGGGGTAAAGCTACAGACC.

Remarks on this clone: Read data end 3 residues before the CDR3 end; the end is taken from the germline J gene. The chain couples TRBV2 to TRBJ2-7; D is perhaps TRBD1 (5 bases). The CDR3 is made up of 12 amino acids. From germline, CDR1 is SNHLY and CDR2 FYNNEI. Trimming cost V 4 bases and J 4 bases, with 8 bases left between them. The CDR3 bases that were read are TGTGCCAGCAGTGCCAGGGTTTACGAG. Amino acid sequence: CASSARVYE. The entire CDR3 protein is CASSARVYEQYF. The entire variable domain, with the rest obtained from reference TRBV2 and TRBJ2-7, is as follows: EPEVTQTPSHQVTQMGQEVILRCVPISNHLYFYWYRQILGQKVEFLVSFYNNEISEKSEIFDDQFSVERPDGSNFTLKIRSTKLEDSAMYFCASSARVYEQYFGPGTRLTVT.

Notes on this clone: The read comes to an end 3 residues before the CDR3 does, leaving the germline J gene to fill in the end. The V gene is TRBV7-2, the J gene TRBJ2-1; D may be TRBD1 (6 bases). Germline-derived CDR1 and CDR2 are SGHTA and FQGNSA. The length of the CDR3 is 13 residues. Trimming removed 5 bases at V and 6 bases at J, with 11 bases between. Here the CDR3 reads CASSRQGPNEQFF. The sequenced CDR3 bases are TGTGCCAGCAGCCGTCAGGGGCCCAATGAG.

Points on this clone: The CDR3 end lies 3 residues beyond the end of the read and is filled in from the germline J gene. The chain recombines TRBV20-1 with TRBJ2-7; D gene ambiguous. This CDR3 is built from 15 residues. The V and J ends lost 0 bases and 0 bases respectively, with 12 bases between them. The germline V gene encodes CDR1 DFQATT and CDR2 SNEGSKA (reference sequence). CDR3 sequence reads: CSARDLPGRSYEQYF. The DNA read from the CDR3 is TGCAGTGCTAGAGATTTACCAGGCCGCTCCTACGAG.

As regards this clone: With the read ending 3 residues before the CDR3 end, the germline J gene is used to fill in that end. The chain links TRBV11-2 to TRBJ2-1; 8 bases align to TRBD2. The CDR3 runs to 15 residues. The germline V gene encodes CDR1 SGHAT and CDR2 FQNNGV. J lost 1 base, V lost 8 bases, and 7 bases had no gene match. CDR3 amino acids: CASRPGGASYNEQFF. The CDR3 DNA, read in part, is TGTGCCAGCCGGCCGGGAGGGGCTTCCTACAATGAG.

Comment on this clone: The read gets to within 3 residues of the CDR3 end, and the germline J gene fills in the rest. This sequence joins TRBV18 and TRBJ1-2, with D uncertain. From germline, CDR1 is KGHSH and CDR2 LQKENI. The CDR3 covers 18 residues. Partial CDR3 DNA: TGTGCCAGCTCACCGGGAGGCGGCTCCGCGACTACCAGCGATACC. The encoded protein is CASSPGGGSATTSDT. The whole CDR3 sequence reads CASSPGGGSATTSDTYTF.

In the case of this clone: The read ends 3 residues shy of where the CDR3 ends; the end is completed using the germline J gene. The V gene is TRBV5-8, the J gene TRBJ2-7; 9 bases map to TRBD1. Germline CDR1 SGHTS, CDR2 YDEGEE. The CDR3 spans 14 residues. V shed 3 bases, J shed 2 bases, and the junction held 3 bases outside the gene matches. CDR3 in amino acids: CASSWTGAAYEQYF. The DNA read from the CDR3 is TGTGCCAGCAGCTGGACAGGGGCCGCCTACGAG.

Concerning this clone itself: The read terminates 3 residues before the CDR3 end, so the remaining end is supplied by the germline J gene. The V gene is TRBV6-2 or TRBV6-3, the J gene TRBJ2-1; D gene uncertain. V was trimmed by 8 bases and J by 9 bases, leaving 20 bases between them. From germline, CDR1 is MNHEY and CDR2 SVGEGT. This CDR3 has 14 residues. The CDR3 protein is CASAFTPQSGEQFF. The sequenced CDR3 bases are TGTGCCAGCGCCTTCACCCCCCAATCGGGTGAG.

CDR3 region: CSARGGANTGELFF. The part of the CDR3 DNA that was read is TGCAGTGCTAGAGGGGGGGCGAACACCGGGGAG. The gene calls are TRBV20-1 and TRBJ2-2; D perhaps matches TRBD2 (6 bases). With the read ending 3 residues before the CDR3 end, the germline J gene is used to fill in that end. Trimming took off 1 base at V and 0 bases at J, with 6 bases between the two ends. The CDR3 sequence is 14 residues long. The germline gives CDR1 DFQATT, CDR2 SNEGSKA (reference sequence).

On this clone: The read terminates 3 residues before the CDR3 end, so the remaining end is supplied by the germline J gene. V gene TRBV18 combines with J gene TRBJ1-5; 11 bases line up with TRBD1. CDR1 and CDR2 from the germline V gene are KGHSH and LQKENI. This CDR3 is 16 amino acids long. With V trimmed by 6 bases and J by 4 bases, 8 bases remained unmatched. This CDR3 is CASSLGQGAQNQPQHF. The CDR3 bases that were read are TGTGCCAGCTCGCTTGGACAGGGGGCGCAGAATCAGCCC.

With respect to this clone: The read halts 3 residues ahead of the CDR3 end, with the missing end drawn from the germline J gene. This chain links TRBV29-1 with TRBJ2-3; 7 bases line up with TRBD2. V shed 3 bases, J shed 3 bases, and the junction held 3 bases outside the gene matches. The CDR3 is 13 residues long. Germline values: CDR1 SQVTM, CDR2 ANQGSEA. The sequenced CDR3 bases are TGCAGCGTTGATTTACTAGCGACAGATACG. Its protein product is CSVDLLATDT. The full CDR3 sequence reads CSVDLLATDTQYF.